The clone carrying this T cell receptor (beta chain) showed up many times. The antigen is undetermined. Amplifying from RNA transcripts, the study obtained TCR beta CDR3 regions. HTBI-primed first-round RT-PCR preceded second-round multiplex PCR. Using its own MiXCR run on the multiplex PCR reads, TCRdb lists one record per CDR3 protein. The data show roughly 160,000 distinct CDR3 sequences, with 35% to 50% seen just once and around 9.3% held by the top ten. This entry comes from a study of Graves' ophthalmopathy and Graves' hyperthyroidism. Study details: The study drew peripheral blood at initial diagnosis, before any treatment.

Study findings and constraints: Cross-validated, the 13-signature model showed 87.88%/81.08% sensitivity/specificity, and 80%/75% in the test set. Blood samples also showed most expanded thyroid clonotypes exceeding 0.001 frequency.

The sample taken for sequencing was peripheral blood. This clonotype was obtained from a man aged 30-40 years with Graves' ophthalmopathy.

CDR3 DNA: TGTGCCAGCAGCTCCGTGCGTAGTCAGCCCCAGCATTTT. Encoded protein: CASSSVRSQPQHF. V gene TRBV28 combines with J gene TRBJ1-5; D remains unclear. CDR1 is MDHEN, CDR2 SYDVKM, per germline. Deletions cut 6 bases from V and 6 bases from J, with 12 bases between. This CDR3 is 13 amino acids long. The whole variable domain, remainder taken from reference TRBV28 and TRBJ1-5, is DVKVTQSSRYLVKRTGEKVFLECVQDMDHENMFWYRQDPGLGLRLIYFSYDVKMKEKGDIPEGYSVSREKKERFSLILESASTNQTSMYLCASSSVRSQPQHFGDGTRLSIL.